The 5 T cell receptor beta chains reported below all come from one sample, sequenced in a study of cytomegalovirus exposure and HLA in healthy donors. Both 60 Vbeta primers and 13 Jbeta primers went into the PCR. The protocol was immunoSEQ multiplex PCR, while the TCRdb copy is restricted to in-frame clones and leaves out a portion. The sample yields 200,000 to 250,000 clones, 60% to 85% seen once. The sequenced sample was PBMCs. Every receptor here comes from a man in his forties in good health and CMV-seronegative.

The rearrangement joins TRBV5-1 to TRBJ2-2; 13 bases align to TRBD2. This CDR3 has 16 residues. Germline values: CDR1 SGHRS, CDR2 YFSETQ. J gave up 4 bases and V 0 bases, and 0 bases lay outside the gene matches. CDR3 coding DNA: TGCGCCAGCAGCTTGGGGACTAGCGGGGGCACCGGGGAGCTGTTTTTT. Residues: CASSLGTSGGTGELFF. Together with reference TRBV5-1 and TRBJ2-2, the CDR3 gives the full variable domain: KAGVTQTPRYLIKTRGQQVTLSCSPISGHRSVSWYQQTPGQGLQFLFEYFSETQRNKGNFPGRFSGRQFSNSRSEMNVSTLELGDSALYLCASSLGTSGGTGELFFGEGSRLTVL.

This clone was counted ten times or more. This chain links TRBV4-2 with TRBJ2-7; TRBD2 is a possible D gene (6 bases). The length of the CDR3 is 15 residues. Germline lookup yields CDR1 LGHNA and CDR2 YNFKEQ. V shed 2 bases and J shed 4 bases, with 15 bases lying between them. The CDR3, as DNA: TGTGCCAGCAGCCAAAGCGGAGGAGGGTGGTACGAGCAGTACTTC. It is translated as CASSQSGGGWYEQYF.

With respect to this clone: A read error may produce the germline difference seen at one junction end. The chain employs TRBV7-9 and TRBJ1-2; no clear D gene. Germline V lookup: CDR1 SEHNR, CDR2 FQNEAQ (reference sequence). This CDR3 is built from 12 residues. CDR3 residues: CSSSPTNYGYTF. CDR3 nucleotides: TGTTCCAGCAGCCCAACTAACTATGGCTACACCTTC.

This clone was seen more than once but under ten times. At the DNA level, this CDR3 is encoded by other sequences in the same sample as well. This rearrangement joins TRBV6-5 to TRBJ2-7; D is uncertain. Per the germline V gene, CDR1 is MNHEY and CDR2 is SVGAGI. There are 13 residues in the CDR3. The V end was cut by 2 bases, the J end by 0 bases, with 5 bases between. The DNA of the CDR3 is TGTGCCAGCAGTTACGGGCACTCCTACGAGCAGTACTTC. This translates into CASSYGHSYEQYF.

V is TRBV27 and J is TRBJ2-1; a weak D match, TRBD2 (6 bases). Trimming removed 8 bases from V and 2 bases from J, with 13 bases in between. This CDR3 region has 14 residues. CDR1 is MNHEY, CDR2 SMNVEV, per germline (reference sequence). CDR3 sequence: CASYKGGTYNEQFF. CDR3 nucleotides: TGTGCCAGCTACAAGGGAGGCACCTACAATGAGCAGTTCTTC.